A selection of T cell receptor beta chains follows, all from one sample in a study of glioma-infiltrating T cells. TCRdb analysed the multiplex PCR reads with MiXCR anew, one entry per CDR3 protein. The sample consists of roughly 16,000 distinct CDR3 sequences, 58% of them appearing once. The source material was glioma tissue, nonneoplastic brain tissue, or PBMCs (not recorded which). Every receptor here comes from a human donor with low-grade glioma or glioblastoma, undergoing nonglioma brain surgery, or in good health (not recorded which). CDR3s include the opening cysteine and the closing phenylalanine or tryptophan. D genes are given only for firm matches. Clone size is not always given. Where it is, it says once, few, many or a class for expanded clones.

size,length,D,V,J,CDR3,DNA
many,15,.,TRBV3-1,TRBJ2-1,CASTQGATRYNEQFF,TGTGCCAGCACCCAAGGGGCCACCCGCTACAATGAGCAGTTCTTC
.,15,TRBD1,TRBV6-6,TRBJ2-1,CASSYWTGATNEQFF,TGTGCCAGCAGTTATTGGACAGGGGCGACCAATGAGCAGTTCTTC
.,14,.,TRBV6-1,TRBJ2-5,CASRVVDWQETQYF,TGTGCCAGCAGAGTCGTTGACTGGCAAGAGACCCAGTACTTC
once,11,.,TRBV6-9,TRBJ2-7,CASSYAYEQYF,TGTGCCAGCAGTTACGCGTACGAGCAGTACTTC
.,16,TRBD1,TRBV18,TRBJ1-5,CASSPFTGGGNQPQHF,TGTGCCAGCTCACCATTTACAGGGGGCGGCAATCAGCCCCAGCATTTT
.,13,.,TRBV29-1,TRBJ2-7,CSVEDEGGYEQYF,TGCAGCGTTGAAGATGAAGGGGGCTACGAGCAGTACTTC
.,13,.,TRBV20-1,TRBJ1-1,CSRGGSMNTEALF,TGCAGTCGAGGTGGATCGATGAACACTGAAGCTCTCTTT
.,15,TRBD1,TRBV27,TRBJ1-2,CASSSRQGANYGYTF,TGTGCCAGCAGTTCCAGACAGGGGGCTAACTATGGCTACACCTTC
.,12,.,TRBV12-3/TRBV12-4,TRBJ2-7,CPSGPRFNEQYF,TGTCCCTCGGGACCGCGTTTCAACGAGCAGTACTTC
.,13,.,TRBV20-1,TRBJ1-5,CSADDHSNQPQHF,TGCAGTGCCGACGACCATAGCAATCAGCCCCAGCATTTT
.,12,.,TRBV7-2,TRBJ2-1,CASSLVLDEQFF,TGTGCCAGCAGCTTAGTGCTGGATGAGCAGTTCTTC
few,13,.,TRBV20-1,TRBJ2-7,CSALKTGIYEQYF,TGCAGTGCTCTCAAGACTGGGATCTACGAGCAGTACTTC
medium-sized,15,.,TRBV27,TRBJ2-3,CASSLASGLGDTQYF,TGTGCCAGCAGTTTGGCTTCGGGGTTGGGAGATACGCAGTATTTT
.,15,.,TRBV29-1,TRBJ2-1,CSVQSERSNFGAEFF,TGCAGCGTTCAGTCTGAGAGGAGTAACTTCGGGGCAGAGTTCTTC
.,14,.,TRBV7-2,TRBJ1-5,CASSSDSYNQPQHF,TGTGCCAGCAGTTCCGACAGTTACAATCAGCCCCAGCATTTT
few,16,.,TRBV29-1,TRBJ2-1,CSVVMVQFSSYNEQFF,TGCAGCGTTGTAATGGTACAGTTTAGCTCCTACAATGAGCAGTTCTTC
.,12,.,TRBV28,TRBJ1-1,CASPGRNTEAFF,TGTGCCAGCCCAGGGAGAAACACTGAAGCTTTCTTT
few,13,.,TRBV6-6,TRBJ1-1,CASSYSLRTEAFF,TGTGCCAGCAGTTACTCGCTTCGAACTGAAGCTTTCTTT
.,15,TRBD1,TRBV28,TRBJ2-3,CASRYTGDLADTQYF,TGTGCCAGCAGGTACACAGGGGATCTCGCAGATACGCAGTATTTT
.,12,.,TRBV15,TRBJ2-5,CATSGSQETQYF,TGTGCCACCAGCGGCTCACAAGAGACCCAGTACTTC
many,15,TRBD1,TRBV5-1,TRBJ2-3,CASSFTGDPTDTQYF,TGCGCCAGCAGCTTCACAGGGGACCCCACAGATACGCAGTATTTT
.,15,TRBD1,TRBV27,TRBJ2-7,CASSLGTGGSYEQYF,TGTGCCAGCAGTTTGGGGACAGGGGGCTCCTACGAGCAGTACTTC
.,12,.,TRBV20-1,TRBJ1-2,CSASPGGNGSTF,TGCAGTGCTAGCCCAGGTGGCAATGGCTCCACCTTC
.,15,.,TRBV20-1,TRBJ2-7,CSVREDWTETYEQYF,TGCAGTGTTAGAGAGGATTGGACAGAAACCTACGAGCAGTACTTC
many,11,.,TRBV10-2,TRBJ2-1,CASTGHNEQFF,TGCGCCAGCACGGGCCACAATGAGCAGTTCTTC
.,14,.,TRBV27,TRBJ1-3,CASSLGGVGNTIYF,TGTGCCAGCAGTTTAGGAGGGGTTGGAAACACCATATATTTT
few,14,.,TRBV20-1,TRBJ2-5,CSTIDGDYQETQYF,TGCAGTACCATAGATGGGGATTACCAAGAGACCCAGTACTTC
few,14,.,TRBV20-1,TRBJ2-1,CSVKTDRFNNEQFF,TGCAGTGTTAAAACGGACAGATTTAACAATGAGCAGTTCTTC
.,12,.,TRBV27,TRBJ2-7,CASGRTGHEQYF,TGTGCCAGCGGTCGAACAGGTCACGAGCAGTACTTC
.,17,.,TRBV7-8,TRBJ1-2,CASSSRGNAVPNYGYTF,TGTGCCAGCAGCTCCCGAGGTAACGCGGTCCCTAACTATGGCTACACCTTC
.,14,.,TRBV20-1,TRBJ1-5,CSARGVTFNQPQHF,TGCAGTGCTAGAGGGGTGACCTTCAATCAGCCCCAGCATTTT
.,14,TRBD1,TRBV6-2/TRBV6-3,TRBJ2-4,CASRLMTGAVIQYF,TGTGCCAGCAGACTCATGACAGGGGCGGTCATTCAGTACTTC
once,14,.,TRBV20-1,TRBJ2-1,CSARGRIKNNEQFF,TGCAGTGCTAGAGGTCGGATAAAGAACAATGAGCAGTTCTTC
many,16,.,TRBV4-1,TRBJ1-5,CASSQEMGASNQPQHF,TGCGCCAGCAGCCAAGAGATGGGGGCTAGCAATCAGCCCCAGCATTTT
once,16,.,TRBV6-6,TRBJ2-6,CASSYSGDSGANVLTF,TGTGCCAGCAGTTACTCTGGGGACTCTGGGGCCAACGTCCTGACTTTC
many,14,.,TRBV2,TRBJ1-1,CASSELGGGTEAFF,TGTGCCAGCAGTGAATTGGGGGGGGGAACTGAAGCTTTCTTT
.,20,TRBD1,TRBV6-6,TRBJ1-3,CASSYSTGTEEPLPGNTIYF,TGTGCCAGCAGTTACTCGACGGGGACAGAGGAGCCCCTCCCTGGAAACACCATATATTTT
.,16,TRBD1,TRBV10-3,TRBJ1-1,CAISGPGQGANTEAFF,TGTGCCATCAGTGGCCCCGGGCAGGGGGCTAACACTGAAGCTTTCTTT
few,14,.,TRBV28,TRBJ2-5,CASGGRRSQETQYF,TGTGCCAGCGGAGGCCGGCGCAGTCAAGAGACCCAGTACTTC
.,16,TRBD1,TRBV6-5,TRBJ1-6,CASRRTKQGSNSPLHF,TGTGCCAGCAGAAGGACTAAACAGGGGAGTAATTCACCCCTCCACTTT
once,15,.,TRBV20-1,TRBJ1-5,CSARDQGLHNQPQHF,TGCAGTGCTAGAGATCAGGGACTACACAATCAGCCCCAGCATTTT
.,17,TRBD2,TRBV6-1,TRBJ2-3,CASSSPGLAGRTDTQYF,TGTGCCAGCAGTTCCCCGGGACTAGCGGGGCGCACAGATACGCAGTATTTT
few,14,.,TRBV6-6,TRBJ2-3,CASSYVGGTDTQYF,TGTGCCAGCAGTTACGTGGGGGGCACAGATACGCAGTATTTT
.,14,.,TRBV27,TRBJ2-7,CASSHYPASYEQYF,TGTGCCAGCAGTCACTATCCGGCTTCCTACGAGCAGTACTTC
.,20,TRBD1,TRBV20-1,TRBJ1-5,CSASHAIQGARFVANQPQHF,TGCAGTGCTAGCCATGCAATTCAGGGGGCGCGTTTCGTAGCAAATCAGCCCCAGCATTTT
.,13,.,TRBV6-2/TRBV6-3,TRBJ2-1,CASSYVSKNEQFF,TGTGCCAGCAGTTACGTCTCAAAGAATGAGCAGTTCTTC
.,14,.,TRBV25-1,TRBJ1-2,CASSPSGGNYGYTF,TGTGCCAGCAGCCCCTCGGGAGGGAACTATGGCTACACCTTC
medium-sized,15,.,TRBV4-2,TRBJ2-3,CASSQVQAMADTQYF,TGTGCCAGCAGCCAAGTGCAAGCGATGGCAGATACGCAGTATTTT
once,12,.,TRBV20-1,TRBJ1-5,CSARVRNQPQHF,TGCAGTGCTAGAGTGCGCAATCAGCCCCAGCATTTT
.,18,.,TRBV7-2,TRBJ2-1,CASSSPGTRATKYNKQFF,TGTGCCAGCAGCTCCCCAGGGACTCGAGCGACAAAGTACAATAAGCAGTTCTTC
many,14,.,TRBV19,TRBJ2-7,CASSIGDGAYEQYF,TGTGCCAGTAGTATCGGGGACGGAGCCTACGAGCAGTACTTC
many,14,.,TRBV5-1,TRBJ2-5,CASSPEGGGETQYF,TGCGCCAGCAGCCCGGAAGGGGGAGGTGAGACCCAGTACTTC
.,17,TRBD1,TRBV28,TRBJ2-1,CASSPPQGASLYNEKFF,TGTGCCAGCAGTCCACCCCAGGGGGCGAGCCTCTACAATGAGAAGTTCTTC
few,15,TRBD1,TRBV4-1,TRBJ1-3,CASSPGQGGGNTIYF,TGCGCCAGCAGCCCCGGACAGGGAGGAGGAAACACCATATATTTT
many,15,.,TRBV7-2,TRBJ2-1,CASKLSGSQYNEQFF,TGTGCCAGCAAGTTGTCAGGGTCACAGTACAATGAGCAGTTCTTC
once,14,.,TRBV20-1,TRBJ2-1,CSARDRSGSNEQFF,TGCAGTGCTAGAGATCGTAGTGGAAGCAATGAGCAGTTCTTC
.,13,.,TRBV13,TRBJ1-2,CASSLSRSGGYTF,TGTGCCAGCAGCTTGTCCCGGTCTGGTGGCTACACCTTC
medium-sized,14,.,TRBV20-1,TRBJ1-6,CSAQGSSKNSPLHF,TGCAGTGCCCAAGGGAGCAGTAAGAATTCACCCCTCCACTTT
many,16,TRBD2,TRBV12-3/TRBV12-4,TRBJ2-1,CASNMGASGRVGEQFF,TGTGCCAGCAACATGGGGGCTAGCGGGAGAGTAGGGGAGCAGTTCTTC